This T cell receptor beta chain was recorded in a study of CD8+CD57+ T cells in acquired aplastic anemia. Trimming pared 6 bases from V and 5 bases from J, leaving 16 bases between. Germline CDR1 LNHDA, CDR2 SQIVND (reference sequence). The CDR3 length is 14 residues. Profiling that covered TCR beta VDJ and CDR3 relied on genomic DNA as its template. One entry per CDR3 protein, called by TCRdb with MiXCR from the reads. The table has about 210,000 distinct CDR3 sequences, over 55% seen once. The rearrangement uses TRBV19 and TRBJ1-1, with D perhaps matching TRBD1 (6 bases). The sequence was collected from a human donor in good health. The sequencing sample was made of sorted CD4+, CD8+, or CD8+CD57+ T cells (not recorded which) from PBMCs. The CDR3 loop is CASSDLGARTEAFF. In DNA, the CDR3 is TGTGCCAGTAGCGACCTGGGGGCGAGGACTGAAGCTTTCTTT. The entire variable domain, with the rest obtained from reference TRBV19 and TRBJ1-1, is as follows: DGGITQSPKYLFRKEGQNVTLSCEQNLNHDAMYWYRQDPGQGLRLIYYSQIVNDFQKGDIAEGYSVSREKKESFPLTVTSAQKNPTAFYLCASSDLGARTEAFFGQGTRLTVV.